The T cell receptor beta chain under discussion was sequenced for a study of cytomegalovirus exposure and HLA in healthy donors. The study, taken as a whole, reports: Most TCR sequences proved rare, with some public TCRs found in many donors. The authors enumerated around 150 TCR beta chains as linked to cytomegalovirus.

The germline V gene encodes CDR1 MNHNS and CDR2 SASEGT. V lost 2 bases and J lost 5, with 12 bases in between. CDR3 size: 14 residues. Notes on this clone: The target antigen is unknown.

Only in-frame clones appear in the TCRdb table, and some are missing; sequencing was by immunoSEQ multiplex PCR. Among some 130,000 clones, roughly 89% were seen once, and the ten largest hold about 1.2%. Source material: PBMCs. This TCR derives from a woman under 30 in good health and CMV-seronegative. V and J are TRBV6-1 and TRBJ2-5; maybe TRBD1 (6 bases). This CDR3 is CASSEHRDRETQYF. The CDR3, as DNA: TGTGCCAGCAGTGAACACAGGGATAGGGAGACCCAGTACTTC.